Each of the 28 T cell receptor beta chains below was sequenced from the same sample in a study of OX40 agonist ivuxolimab in advanced cancers. The assay was immunoSEQ multiplex PCR, and TCRdb's table has in-frame clones only and misses some. The sample includes around 29,000 clones, 75% to 90% of them seen just once. The input for sequencing was CD4+ or CD8+ T cells sorted from blood, taken in a trial of the OX40 agonist ivuxolimab. These receptors were taken from an adult with an advanced solid tumor such as melanoma, head and neck, liver or kidney cancer.

J is TRBJ2-7 and V is TRBV27, with 8 positions matching TRBD1. CDR1 MNHEY and CDR2 SMNVEV come from the germline V gene (reference sequence). CDR3 length equals 15 residues. The V and J ends lost 3 bases and 3 bases, in that order; junction bases with no gene match: 7. The CDR3 protein is CASSLGTGTFYEQYF. The CDR3 nucleotides read TGTGCCAGCAGTTTGGGGACAGGAACCTTCTACGAGCAGTACTTC.

This chain uses TRBV11-2 with TRBJ2-5; D call uncertain. Matching the DNA end better, TRBJ2-7 makes the J call doubtful. CDR3 size: 11 residues. Per germline, CDR1 SGHAT and CDR2 FQNNGV. Written as DNA, the CDR3 is TGTGCCAGCAGCTTAGACAACGAGCAGTACTTC. Protein sequence: CASSLDNEQYF.

The V call is TRBV7-9, the J call TRBJ2-7; possible D gene TRBD1, 5 bases. The CDR3 loop spans 14 amino acids. Germline CDR1 is SEHNR and CDR2 is FQNEAQ (reference sequence). V gave up 2 bases and J gave up 3 bases, with 11 bases separating them. CDR3 in DNA: TGTGCCAGCAGCTTACAGGGTACCCTCTACGAGCAGTACTTC. This codes for CASSLQGTLYEQYF.

The chain recombines TRBV6-1 with TRBJ2-7; D not certain. The CDR3 has 13 residues. Trimming stripped 1 base from V and 1 base from J, with 5 bases between. From germline, CDR1 is MNHNS and CDR2 SASEGT. CDR3 sequence (DNA): TGTGCCAGCAGTGAAGGGATATCCTACGAGCAGTACTTC. Its translation is CASSEGISYEQYF.

The chain links TRBV15 to TRBJ2-5, with D uncertain. The germline CDR1 and CDR2 sequences are LNHNV and YYDKDF (reference sequence). The CDR3 runs 15 residues. V was cut by 0 bases and J by 4 bases, with 12 bases left in between. The CDR3 spells CATSRDILRLETQYF. The CDR3 bases are TGTGCCACCAGCAGAGATATCTTGAGGTTAGAGACCCAGTACTTC.

The V gene is TRBV29-1, the J gene TRBJ1-5; D not certain. The length of the CDR3 is 15 residues. V was pared by 3 bases and J by 1 base, with 13 bases between. The germline V gene has CDR1 SQVTM and CDR2 ANQGSEA. This CDR3 reads CSVELPGQSNQPQHF. The CDR3 DNA follows: TGCAGCGTTGAGTTACCCGGGCAGAGCAATCAGCCCCAGCATTTT. Variable domain in full (rest from reference TRBV29-1 and TRBJ1-5): SAVISQKPSRDICQRGTSLTIQCQVDSQVTMMFWYRQQPGQSLTLIATANQGSEATYESGFVIDKFPISRPNLTFSTLTVSNMSPEDSSIYLCSVELPGQSNQPQHFGDGTRLSIL.

DNA for the CDR3: TGTGCCAGCAGCTTAGGTAGCAACACTGAAGCTTTCTTT. This gives the protein CASSLGSNTEAFF. The chain uses TRBV11-3 and TRBJ1-1; D is ambiguous. The CDR3 consists of 13 residues. Germline CDR1 reads SGHNT; CDR2 reads YENEEA. Trimming removed 1 base from V and 2 bases from J, with 5 bases in between.

J is TRBJ2-7 and V is TRBV11-3; 7 nucleotides match TRBD1. V lost 5 bases to trimming and J lost 6 bases; unmatched junction nucleotides: 4. This CDR3 region has 12 residues. The germline V gene encodes CDR1 SGHNT and CDR2 YENEEA. CDR3 DNA: TGTGCCAGCAGCGCCACAGGGGCCGAGCAGTACTTC. Translated, it gives CASSATGAEQYF.

The chain couples TRBV6-5 to TRBJ1-1, with unresolved D. V was clipped by 7 bases and J by 3 bases, with 9 bases between them. Germline assignment: CDR1 MNHEY and CDR2 SVGAGI. The CDR3 is 12 residues long. CDR3 sequence: CASTSWDTEAFF. As DNA, the CDR3 is TGTGCCAGCACTTCGTGGGACACTGAAGCTTTCTTT.

The chain has TRBV6-1 and TRBJ1-2, with D possibly being TRBD1 (6 bases). Looked up from germline, CDR1 is MNHNS and CDR2 is SASEGT. Trimming pared 6 bases from V and 5 bases from J, leaving 19 bases between. The CDR3 contains 15 residues. This CDR3 is CASRGGGERWYGYTF. Here the CDR3 DNA reads TGTGCCAGCAGGGGGGGCGGGGAGAGATGGTATGGCTACACCTTC.

The rearrangement links TRBV6-1 to TRBJ1-2; D perhaps matches TRBD1 (5 bases). The CDR3 sequence is 15 residues long. V was pared by 2 bases and J by 3 bases, with 13 bases between. CDR1 and CDR2 (germline): MNHNS, SASEGT. The CDR3, as DNA: TGTGCCAGCAGTGAATCAGGGCCTTGGGACTATGGCTACACCTTC. Residues: CASSESGPWDYGYTF.

This clone ranks as medium-sized. V usage is TRBV7-9 and J usage is TRBJ2-3; 9 nucleotides agree with TRBD1. The trim removed 3 bases at V and 2 bases at J, leaving 6 bases unmatched. The CDR3 extends over 16 amino acids. Germline loops: CDR1 SEHNR, CDR2 FQNEAQ (reference sequence). In DNA form, the CDR3 reads TGTGCCAGCAGCTTGGGGGGGACAGGGATCACAGATACGCAGTATTTT. It codes for CASSLGGTGITDTQYF.

The chain combines TRBV5-1 with TRBJ2-2; no reliable D call. The CDR3 length is 17 residues. The germline V gene encodes CDR1 SGHRS and CDR2 YFSETQ. The V and J ends lost 1 base and 7 bases respectively, with 20 bases between them. The CDR3 here is CASSLIPTRIRGGELFF. CDR3 bases: TGCGCCAGCAGCTTGATTCCCACAAGAATCCGTGGCGGGGAGCTGTTTTTT.

The V call is TRBV28, the J call TRBJ2-3; D is possibly TRBD1 (6 bases). Germline V CDR1 and CDR2: MDHEN, SYDVKM. CDR3 size: 14 residues. The V end was cut by 2 bases, the J end by 2 bases, with 8 bases between. CDR3 loop: CASSLQGTTDTQYF. Written as DNA, the CDR3 is TGTGCCAGCAGTTTACAGGGGACCACAGATACGCAGTATTTT.

The V gene is TRBV5-1, the J gene TRBJ1-1; TRBD1 is a possible D gene (6 bases). Germline V gives CDR1 SGHRS, CDR2 YFSETQ. The CDR3 is 15 residues long. With 0 bases removed from V and 4 bases from J, the gap between germline ends came to 13 bases. CDR3 DNA: TGCGCCAGCAGCTTGGGTCAGGGGAGGTTCACTGAAGCTTTCTTT. Its translation: CASSLGQGRFTEAFF.

This clone was seen a single time. The rearrangement uses TRBV27 and TRBJ2-7, with unresolved D. CDR1 and CDR2 (germline): MNHEY, SMNVEV (reference sequence). The CDR3 is 12 residues long. V was clipped by 4 bases and J by 5 bases, with 9 bases between them. The CDR3 DNA sequence: TGTGCCAGCAGTTCAAACCCCCACGAGCAGTACTTC. Its translation: CASSSNPHEQYF.

The chain has TRBV18 and TRBJ2-5; TRBD1 matches 8 bases. The CDR3 contains 19 residues. Germline CDR1 and CDR2: KGHSH and LQKENI. V trimming: 6 bases; J trimming: 5 bases; junction bases outside the gene matches: 23. This CDR3 is CASSQDPPSGTGGNETQYF. DNA of the CDR3: TGTGCCAGCTCTCAAGACCCCCCGAGTGGCACAGGGGGAAATGAGACCCAGTACTTC.

The chain recombines TRBV6-5 with TRBJ2-2; D gene ambiguous. CDR1 MNHEY and CDR2 SVGAGI come from the germline V gene. The CDR3 loop spans 13 amino acids. Trimming pared 4 bases from V and 4 bases from J, leaving 7 bases between. The CDR3 is CASSLSSTGELFF. Here the CDR3 DNA reads TGTGCCAGCAGTTTATCAAGCACCGGGGAGCTGTTTTTT.

This chain joins TRBV7-9 and TRBJ2-1; D possibly corresponds to TRBD2 (5 bases). This CDR3 has 15 residues. The V end lost 6 bases, the J end lost 2 bases, and 14 bases lay between the germline ends. CDR1 is SEHNR and CDR2 is FQNEAQ in the germline V gene (reference sequence). DNA for the CDR3: TGTGCCAGCAGACATCGTGAGGGCACCTACAATGAGCAGTTCTTC. Translated, it gives CASRHREGTYNEQFF. The whole variable domain, filled in from reference TRBV7-9 and TRBJ2-1, reads DTGVSQNPRHKITKRGQNVTFRCDPISEHNRLYWYRQTLGQGPEFLTYFQNEAQLEKSRLLSDRFSAERPKGSFSTLEIQRTEQGDSAMYLCASRHREGTYNEQFFGPGTRLTVL.

The V call is TRBV2, the J call TRBJ2-2; tentatively, D is TRBD1 or TRBD2 (5 bases each). Germline CDR1 SNHLY, CDR2 FYNNEI. The CDR3 sequence is 16 residues long. V dropped 5 bases and J dropped 2 bases, with 15 bases sitting between them. Here the CDR3 DNA reads TGTGCCAGCAGTCCGGGACGGAGTTTTAACACCGGGGAGCTGTTTTTT. Its translation: CASSPGRSFNTGELFF.

The CDR3 DNA sequence: TGTGCCAGCAACGACAGGGGAATGGATGGCTACACCTTC. This gives the protein CASNDRGMDGYTF. The genes are TRBV5-8 and TRBJ1-2; 8 positions agree with TRBD1. The CDR3 covers 13 residues. Germline-derived CDR1 and CDR2 are SGHTS and YDEGEE. With V trimmed by 6 bases and J by 6 bases, 7 bases remained unmatched.

CDR3 protein: CSVAMVTSYEQYF. CDR3 bases: TGCAGCGTCGCTATGGTCACGTCCTACGAGCAGTACTTC. The chain uses TRBV29-1 and TRBJ2-7; no clear D gene. Deletions cut 6 bases from V and 1 base from J, with 13 bases between. The CDR3 has 13 amino acids. Germline V gives CDR1 SQVTM, CDR2 ANQGSEA.

This chain links TRBV5-8 with TRBJ1-6; 8 bases agree with TRBD1. The germline CDR1 and CDR2 sequences are SGHTS and YDEGEE. J gave up 15 bases and V 3 bases, and 23 bases lay outside the gene matches. The CDR3 totals 18 residues. The CDR3 coding sequence is TGTGCCAGCAGCTCCCGCGGGACAGGCGCACAAGTTGGTTTTCTCCTCCACTTT. Amino acid sequence: CASSSRGTGAQVGFLLHF.

The gene calls are TRBV6-5 and TRBJ2-7; either TRBD1 or TRBD2 may supply D (5 bases each). Germline loops: CDR1 MNHEY, CDR2 SVGAGI. CDR3 length: 14 amino acids. Trimming left V 2 bases short and J 7 bases short, with 15 bases between. The CDR3 loop is CASSYQPGLGEQYF. As DNA, the CDR3 is TGTGCCAGCAGTTACCAGCCGGGGCTCGGGGAGCAGTACTTC.

On this clone itself: One end of the junction does not line up with germline, which may come from a read error. At the DNA level, this CDR3 is encoded by other sequences in the same sample as well. This chain uses TRBV19 with TRBJ1-3; D uncertain. The CDR3 is 15 amino acids. The V gene's germline CDR1 is LNHDA and CDR2 SQIVND (reference sequence). The CDR3, as DNA: TGTGCCAGTAGTAACTTCGTGGCCTCTGGGAACACCATATATTTT. It yields the protein CASSNFVASGNTIYF.

The rearrangement links TRBV5-1 to TRBJ2-7, with a possible D match to TRBD1 (6 bases). Germline V gene sequence: CDR1 SGHRS, CDR2 YFSETQ. This CDR3 is 14 amino acids long. V was trimmed by 0 bases and J by 3 bases, leaving 10 bases between them. CDR3 sequence (DNA): TGCGCCAGCAGCTTGGACAGGGCAAACTACGAGCAGTACTTC. Its translation is CASSLDRANYEQYF.

Within the sample, this clone is hyperexpanded. The chain has TRBV7-8 and TRBJ2-7; D gene ambiguous. The CDR3 totals 15 residues. V lost 3 bases, J lost 5 bases, and 17 bases lay in between. From germline, CDR1 is SGHVS and CDR2 FQNEAQ. CDR3 sequence reads: CASSLGTGFSNEQYF. In DNA, the CDR3 is TGTGCCAGCAGCTTGGGTACCGGGTTTAGCAACGAGCAGTACTTC.

The chain joins TRBV9 to TRBJ2-5; 8 nucleotides line up with TRBD2. The J call is uncertain, as TRBJ2-7 better fits the DNA end. The CDR3 covers 15 residues. From germline, CDR1 is SGDLS and CDR2 YYNGEE. The CDR3 here is CASSVEGTRAYEQYF. The CDR3 region has the DNA TGTGCCAGCAGCGTAGAGGGGACTAGGGCCTACGAGCAGTACTTC.